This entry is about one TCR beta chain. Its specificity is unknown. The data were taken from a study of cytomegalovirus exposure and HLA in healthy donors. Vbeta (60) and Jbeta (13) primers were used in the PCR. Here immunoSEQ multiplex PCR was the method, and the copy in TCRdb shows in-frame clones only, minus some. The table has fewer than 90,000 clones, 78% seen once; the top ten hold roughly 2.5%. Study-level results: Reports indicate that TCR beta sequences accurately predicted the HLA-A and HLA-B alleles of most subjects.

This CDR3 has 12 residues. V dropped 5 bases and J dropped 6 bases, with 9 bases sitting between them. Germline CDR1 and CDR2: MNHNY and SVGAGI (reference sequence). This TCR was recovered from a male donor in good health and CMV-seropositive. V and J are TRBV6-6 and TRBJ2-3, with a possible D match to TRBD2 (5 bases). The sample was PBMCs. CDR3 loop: CASSDRTDTQYF. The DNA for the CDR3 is TGTGCCAGCAGTGATCGGACTGATACGCAGTATTTT.